A selection of T cell receptor beta chains follows, all from one sample in a study of blood T cell repertoires in COVID-19. Assay used: immunoSEQ multiplex PCR; TCRdb lists only in-frame clones, some missing. This sample has about 170,000 clones, with approximately 84% found just once. The source material was peripheral blood. The receptors stem from a human donor with acute or convalescent COVID-19. The donor label of this sample is uncertain. CDR3s include the opening cysteine and the closing phenylalanine or tryptophan. Each record gives: V gene, D gene, J gene, clone size, CDR3 DNA, CDR3 protein. A D gene is named only where the DNA matches it firmly. Clone size is stated in some rows and not others, as once, few, many or a class when expanded.

V gene: TRBV29-1; D gene: NA; J gene: TRBJ2-7; clone size: NA; CDR3 DNA: TGCAGCGTTGAAACGGCCAGGCCCTACGAGCAGTACTTC; CDR3 protein: CSVETARPYEQYF
V gene: TRBV28; D gene: NA; J gene: TRBJ1-2; clone size: NA; CDR3 DNA: TGTGCCAGCAGACCTACAGGTACCAGTTACTATGGCTACACCTTC; CDR3 protein: CASRPTGTSYYGYTF
V gene: TRBV28; D gene: TRBD2; J gene: TRBJ2-1; clone size: once; CDR3 DNA: TGTGCCACGTGGACTAGCGGGAGGAATGAGCAGTTCTTC; CDR3 protein: CATWTSGRNEQFF
V gene: TRBV5-1; D gene: TRBD2; J gene: TRBJ2-7; clone size: NA; CDR3 DNA: TGCGCCAGCAGCTTGGAAGACAGCGGGGGGATCGACGAGCAGTACTTC; CDR3 protein: CASSLEDSGGIDEQYF
V gene: TRBV5-4; D gene: TRBD2; J gene: TRBJ2-3; clone size: NA; CDR3 DNA: TGTGCCAGCACCCCGGGACTAGCAGCAGATACGCAGTATTTT; CDR3 protein: CASTPGLAADTQYF
V gene: TRBV5-1; D gene: TRBD2; J gene: TRBJ2-2; clone size: NA; CDR3 DNA: TGCGCCAGCAGTCTCGAAGGAACTAGCGGGGGGTACACCGGGGAGCTGTTTTTT; CDR3 protein: CASSLEGTSGGYTGELFF
V gene: TRBV5-4; D gene: TRBD2; J gene: TRBJ2-3; clone size: NA; CDR3 DNA: TGTGCCAGCCGACCGGGACTAGGCTTCTCAGATACGCAGTATTTT; CDR3 protein: CASRPGLGFSDTQYF
V gene: TRBV30; D gene: TRBD1; J gene: TRBJ1-1; clone size: NA; CDR3 DNA: TGTGCCTGGAGTGTTAACAGGGGGTTGGGCTTAGCTTTCTTT; CDR3 protein: CAWSVNRGLGLAFF
V gene: TRBV29-1; D gene: NA; J gene: TRBJ2-1; clone size: NA; CDR3 DNA: TGCAGCGTGCGGGCGGCCACCTACAATGAGCAGTTCTTC; CDR3 protein: CSVRAATYNEQFF
V gene: TRBV7-3; D gene: NA; J gene: TRBJ2-1; clone size: NA; CDR3 DNA: TGTGCCAGCTCAGACGGGGGGCAGAATGAGCAGTTCTTC; CDR3 protein: CASSDGGQNEQFF
V gene: TRBV3-1/TRBV3-2; D gene: TRBD1; J gene: TRBJ1-3; clone size: NA; CDR3 DNA: TGTGCCAGCAGCCAAGGGGGGTACAGGGGGCTTGGAAACACCATATATTTT; CDR3 protein: CASSQGGYRGLGNTIYF
V gene: TRBV5-1; D gene: TRBD1; J gene: TRBJ1-5; clone size: NA; CDR3 DNA: TGCGCCAGCAGCATGGGGGACAGGGCGAGCCAGCCCCAGCATTTT; CDR3 protein: CASSMGDRASQPQHF
V gene: TRBV13; D gene: TRBD1; J gene: TRBJ2-5; clone size: once; CDR3 DNA: TGTGCCAGCACTCTAGGGGGCCGGCTCCAGACCCAGTACTTC; CDR3 protein: CASTLGGRLQTQYF
V gene: TRBV10-3; D gene: NA; J gene: TRBJ1-2; clone size: NA; CDR3 DNA: TGTGCAGCAGGGAACTATGGCTACACCTTC; CDR3 protein: CAAGNYGYTF
V gene: TRBV11-2; D gene: TRBD2; J gene: TRBJ2-1; clone size: NA; CDR3 DNA: TGTGCCAGCAGCTCTACTAGCGGGACCTACAATGAGCAGTTCTTC; CDR3 protein: CASSSTSGTYNEQFF
V gene: TRBV18; D gene: TRBD1; J gene: TRBJ2-2; clone size: NA; CDR3 DNA: TGTGCCAGCTCACCGGAACAGGGGGCCGGGGAGCTGTTTTTT; CDR3 protein: CASSPEQGAGELFF
V gene: TRBV12-3/TRBV12-4; D gene: NA; J gene: TRBJ1-5; clone size: NA; CDR3 DNA: TGTGCCAGCAGTAGACAGGAGAATCAGCCCCAGCATTTT; CDR3 protein: CASSRQENQPQHF
V gene: TRBV19; D gene: NA; J gene: TRBJ1-1; clone size: NA; CDR3 DNA: TGTGCCAGTAGTACCCTAGCGGGGGGGACTGAAGCTTTCTTT; CDR3 protein: CASSTLAGGTEAFF
V gene: TRBV5-1; D gene: TRBD2; J gene: TRBJ2-1; clone size: NA; CDR3 DNA: TGCGCCAGCAGCTTGGAGGTAGCGGGAGTAGGTGAGCAGTTCTTC; CDR3 protein: CASSLEVAGVGEQFF
V gene: TRBV4-2; D gene: NA; J gene: TRBJ1-2; clone size: NA; CDR3 DNA: TGTGCCAGCAGCCAGGGAGGGTTGGGTCCGTATGGCTACACCTTC; CDR3 protein: CASSQGGLGPYGYTF
V gene: TRBV6-6; D gene: TRBD1; J gene: TRBJ1-2; clone size: NA; CDR3 DNA: TGTGCCAGCAATACCCGGACAGGGGACTATGGCTACACCTTC; CDR3 protein: CASNTRTGDYGYTF
V gene: TRBV9; D gene: NA; J gene: TRBJ1-2; clone size: NA; CDR3 DNA: TGTGCCAGCAGCGTAGCTTCGGGTCCCCTTAACTATGGCTACACCTTC; CDR3 protein: CASSVASGPLNYGYTF